This record concerns one T cell receptor (beta chain) sequence. What antigen it recognizes has not been identified. The input lacks base qualities; no much larger clone sits a single base away. The data were obtained in a study of cytomegalovirus exposure and HLA in healthy donors (dated by TCRdb to the late 2010s). Describing the broader study: The 666 repertoires of the first cohort and the approximately 110 validation repertoires were produced on the same platform, according to a later analysis. The study was designed to test whether signatures of past pathogen exposure could be identified by cataloging public T cell receptors. Besides the first cohort of 666 subjects, a separate validation cohort made up of over 100 different subjects was used. High-throughput TCR immunosequencing, statistical association of individual TCRs with disease status, and machine learning were combined to predict cytomegalovirus infection status. Points the paper makes about the study in general: All 120 or so repertoires were used to score co-occurrence in the validation cohort in a later analysis, because that analysis had no HLA typing for the cohort. The classifier was reported to diagnose cytomegalovirus status with high specificity and sensitivity in both the original cohort and the validation cohort. A total of around 150 TCR beta chains were listed by the study as associated with cytomegalovirus. In a later analysis, TCRs clustered in the first cohort were found to also tend to co-occur in the roughly 130 validation repertoires, with about 94% of cluster scores above 0. According to the authors, the approach could potentially be generalized to other disease states and immunological phenotypes. Across donors, most TCR sequences were observed very rarely, whereas some public TCRs were present in many individuals. In vitro tests confirmed that three of the cytomegalovirus-associated TCR beta chains recognize cytomegalovirus antigens.

Separate from the approximately 700-subject first cohort, the validation cohort of 120 subjects was the group to which the donors belonged. The library came from the immunoSEQ multiplex PCR assay. On the study's bioinformatics: A statistical classification framework was developed to diagnose cytomegalovirus status using the catalog of TCR beta chain sequences. TCRdb re-hosts the immuneACCESS table, in-frame sequences only. Its copies lack some clones; in the studies checked, an unresolved V gene accounts for under half of them, and the cause for the rest is not known. Clone size and V and J calls were adopted from that table, with D and trimming inferred from the DNA. This sample holds 100,000 or so clones; approximately 81% were observed only once. 20% of the sample belongs to the ten largest clones. The cysteine opens and the phenylalanine closes a CDR3 of 15 amino acids. Only the CDR3 DNA stays, 45 bases, in frame from base 1. The germline ends are 9 bases apart after V is trimmed by 2 bases and J by 2 bases. In the germline V gene, CDR1 corresponds to MNHEY and CDR2 to SVGAGI.

This receptor was obtained from a man aged 18 to 30 in good health and CMV-seropositive. Material: PBMCs. The chain is assembled from TRBV6-5 and TRBJ2-2; D gene: possibly TRBD1, on 5 matching bases. In nucleotide form, the sequence is TGTGCCAGCAGTTACGATGGACAAAACACCGGGGAGCTGTTTTTT. This is translated as CASSYDGQNTGELFF.